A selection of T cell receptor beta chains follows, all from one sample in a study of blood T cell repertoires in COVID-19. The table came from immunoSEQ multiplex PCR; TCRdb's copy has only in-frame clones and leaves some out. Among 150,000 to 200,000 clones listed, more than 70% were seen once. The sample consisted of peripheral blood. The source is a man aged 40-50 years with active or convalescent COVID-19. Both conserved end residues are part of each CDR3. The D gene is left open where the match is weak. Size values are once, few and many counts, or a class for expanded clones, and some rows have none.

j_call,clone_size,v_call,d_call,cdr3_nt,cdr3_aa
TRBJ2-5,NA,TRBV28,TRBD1,TGTGCCAGCAGTTCTATTGGGACAGGGGGCTTGGAGACCCAGTACTTC,CASSSIGTGGLETQYF
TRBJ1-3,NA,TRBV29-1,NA,TGCAGCGTCGCCAGTTGGTCCCTCTCTGGAAACACCATATATTTT,CSVASWSLSGNTIYF
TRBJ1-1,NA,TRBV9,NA,TGTGCCAGCAGCGCCCAGGGTTACACTGAAGCTTTCTTT,CASSAQGYTEAFF
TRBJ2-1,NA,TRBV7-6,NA,TGTGCCAGCAGCTCCATCAAGGGCAGGGGAGTAAATGAGCAGTTCTTC,CASSSIKGRGVNEQFF
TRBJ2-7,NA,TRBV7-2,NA,TGTGCCAGCAGCTTAGACAGATTCTACGAGCAGTACTTC,CASSLDRFYEQYF
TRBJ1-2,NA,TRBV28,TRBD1,TGTGCCAGCAGTCCAATGGACAGGGATGGGTATGGCTACACCTTC,CASSPMDRDGYGYTF
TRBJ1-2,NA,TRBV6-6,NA,TGTGCCAGCAGTAAGGCTTACAGGGTTTGGGGCTACACCTTC,CASSKAYRVWGYTF
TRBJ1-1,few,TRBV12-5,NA,TGTGCTAGTGCACGACAGAGGAACACTGAAGCTTTCTTT,CASARQRNTEAFF
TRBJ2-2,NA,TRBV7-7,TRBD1,TGTGCCAGCAGCTCCAGCGGGACAGGGGAGTCGGCGAACACCGGGGAGCTGTTTTTT,CASSSSGTGESANTGELFF
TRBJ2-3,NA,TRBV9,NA,TGTGCCAGCAGCGTAGTTGGTAGCGGAACAGATACGCAGTATTTT,CASSVVGSGTDTQYF
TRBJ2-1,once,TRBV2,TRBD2,TGTGCCAGCAGTCTGTGGGGGGGAGAGAATGAGCAGTTCTTC,CASSLWGGENEQFF
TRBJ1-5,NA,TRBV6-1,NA,TGTGCCAGCAGTGAAACCCATTGGAGCATACCCCAGCATTTT,CASSETHWSIPQHF
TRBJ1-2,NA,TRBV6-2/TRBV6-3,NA,TGTGCCAGCAGCCGGGATGGGGGGATCTATGGCTACACCTTC,CASSRDGGIYGYTF
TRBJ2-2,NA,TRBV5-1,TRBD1,TGCGCCAGCAGCTCCGACGGGACAGACACCGGGGAGCTGTTTTTT,CASSSDGTDTGELFF
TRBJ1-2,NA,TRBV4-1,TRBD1,TGCGCCAGCAGCCAAGCGCACGGACAGGACTATGGCTACACCTTC,CASSQAHGQDYGYTF
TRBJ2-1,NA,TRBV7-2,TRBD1,TGTGCCAGCAGCCGCCGGGGGCAGGGGGCTATTGTCTCCTACAATGAGCAGTTCTTC,CASSRRGQGAIVSYNEQFF
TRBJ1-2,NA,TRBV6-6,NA,TGTGCCAGCAGTTACTCTGGGCAGGGAGGGTGGTATGGCTACACCTTC,CASSYSGQGGWYGYTF
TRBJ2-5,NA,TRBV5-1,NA,TGCGCCAGCAGCTTTGGCGCAGGAGAGACCCAGTACTTC,CASSFGAGETQYF
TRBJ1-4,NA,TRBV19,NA,TGTGCCAGTAGTACCCGCCCACAGGGTTATGTTGAAAAACTGTTTTTT,CASSTRPQGYVEKLFF
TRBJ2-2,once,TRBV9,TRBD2,TGTGCCAGCAGCGTATCACTAGCGGGAGGTATGGGGGAGCTGTTTTTT,CASSVSLAGGMGELFF
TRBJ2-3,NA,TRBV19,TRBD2,TGTGCCTCCCGCGGGAGGGGGTGGGATACGCAGTATTTT,CASRGRGWDTQYF
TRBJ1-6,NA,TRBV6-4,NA,TGTGCCAGCAGTGAACAGGGTCCCTATAATTCACCCCTCCACTTT,CASSEQGPYNSPLHF
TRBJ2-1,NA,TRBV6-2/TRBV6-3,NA,TGTGCCAGCAGCCCGTCGTTCTACAATGAGCAGTTCTTC,CASSPSFYNEQFF
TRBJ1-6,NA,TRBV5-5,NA,TGTGCCAGCAGCCCGGGGGGGGGCAGGCGTTATAATTCACCCCTCCACTTT,CASSPGGGRRYNSPLHF
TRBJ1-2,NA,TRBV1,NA,TGCACCAGCAGCCATCCGAGGAGGACAGGGGTCTCTAACTATGGCTACACCTTC,CTSSHPRRTGVSNYGYTF
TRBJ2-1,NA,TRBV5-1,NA,TGCGCCAGCAGCTCGGACAGCTACAATGAGCAGTTCTTC,CASSSDSYNEQFF
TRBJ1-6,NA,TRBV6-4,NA,TGTGCCAGCAGTGCCACATCGGGTAATTCACCCCTCCACTTT,CASSATSGNSPLHF
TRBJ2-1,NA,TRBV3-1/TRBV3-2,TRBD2,TGTGCCAGCAGCCAGGACCGGGGACTAGCGGCCAATGAGCAGTTCTTC,CASSQDRGLAANEQFF
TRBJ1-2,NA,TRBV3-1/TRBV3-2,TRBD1,TGTGCCAGCAGCCAAAGTACAGGGGGTGGCTACACCTTC,CASSQSTGGGYTF
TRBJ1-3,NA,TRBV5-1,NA,TGCGCCAGCAGCCCCCTCCTGGGCTCCTCTGGAAACACCATATATTTT,CASSPLLGSSGNTIYF
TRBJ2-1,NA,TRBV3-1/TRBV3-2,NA,TGTGCCAGCAGCCAAAGCCGAGCGACAGGAACCTACAATGAGCAGTTCTTC,CASSQSRATGTYNEQFF
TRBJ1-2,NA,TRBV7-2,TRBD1,TGTGCCAGCAGCTCCACCGACAGGGTTACTAACTATGGCTACACCTTC,CASSSTDRVTNYGYTF
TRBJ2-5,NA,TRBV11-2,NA,TGTGCCAGCAGCTTTGGACAGCGACGGGAGACCCAGTACTTC,CASSFGQRRETQYF
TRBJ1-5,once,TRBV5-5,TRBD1,TGTGCCAGCAGCTTGGGGCCCCAGGGGGCTGGTCAGCCCCAGCATTTT,CASSLGPQGAGQPQHF
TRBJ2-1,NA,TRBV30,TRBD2,TGTGCCTGGAGACACTCTAGCGGGTACAATGAGCAGTTCTTC,CAWRHSSGYNEQFF
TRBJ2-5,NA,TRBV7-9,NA,TGTGCCAGCAGCCTCGGGGGAGCCCAAGAGACCCAGTACTTC,CASSLGGAQETQYF
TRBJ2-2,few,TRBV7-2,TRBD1,TGTGCCAGCAGCCCCCGGGCAGGGGGCGCGAACACCGGGGAGCTGTTTTTT,CASSPRAGGANTGELFF
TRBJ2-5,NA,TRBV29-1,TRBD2,TGCAGCGTTGCGAGCGGGGCGGAGACCCAGTACTTC,CSVASGAETQYF
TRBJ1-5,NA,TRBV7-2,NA,TGTGCCAGCAGCTTAAACCGGTATCAGCCCCAGCATTTT,CASSLNRYQPQHF
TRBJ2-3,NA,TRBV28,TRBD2,TGTGCCAGCAGTCCGAATAGCGGGGAAGGCACAGATACGCAGTATTTT,CASSPNSGEGTDTQYF
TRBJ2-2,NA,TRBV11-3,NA,TGTGCCAGCAGCACGCGAGCCACCACCTGGGCGGGAACCGGGGAGCTGTTTTTT,CASSTRATTWAGTGELFF
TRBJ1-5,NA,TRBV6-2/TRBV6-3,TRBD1,TGTGCCAGCAGTTACCTCAGGGGGGCTTCTCTGGATGGACCCCAGCATTTT,CASSYLRGASLDGPQHF
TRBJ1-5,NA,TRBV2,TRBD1,TGTGCCAGCAGGACCAACAGGGGGCGCAATCAGCCCCAGCATTTT,CASRTNRGRNQPQHF
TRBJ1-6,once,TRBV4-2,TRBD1,TGTGCCAGCAGCCAGCCGGGACAGATGAGCTCCTATAATTCACCCCTCCACTTT,CASSQPGQMSSYNSPLHF
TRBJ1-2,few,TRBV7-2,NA,TGTGCCAGCAGCCGTGAACCGGGGACAAGAAAGGAGGGCTACACCTTC,CASSREPGTRKEGYTF
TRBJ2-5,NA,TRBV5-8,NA,TGTGCCAGACCAATTCCGGGACTAGAGACCCAGTACTTC,CARPIPGLETQYF
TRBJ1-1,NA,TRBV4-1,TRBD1,TGCGCCAGCAGCACAGGGGCGAACACTGAAGCTTTCTTT,CASSTGANTEAFF
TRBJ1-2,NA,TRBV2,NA,TGTGCCAGCAGTGAATCGGAGGGGAGTAACTATGGCTACACCTTC,CASSESEGSNYGYTF
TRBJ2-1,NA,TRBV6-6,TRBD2,TGTGCCAGCAGTTACTTCACTAGCGGGACCGACAATGAGCAGTTCTTC,CASSYFTSGTDNEQFF
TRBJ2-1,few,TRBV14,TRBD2,TGTGCCAGCAGCCAAGATTTGACTAGCGGGCGACACAATGAGCAGTTCTTC,CASSQDLTSGRHNEQFF
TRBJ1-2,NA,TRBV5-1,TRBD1,TGCGCCAGCAGCTTGGGGACAGGGGGCGGCTATGGCTACACCTTC,CASSLGTGGGYGYTF
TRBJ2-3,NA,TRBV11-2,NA,TGTGCCAGCAGCTTAATTGCAGGGGGGAGAACTACGCAGTATTTT,CASSLIAGGRTTQYF
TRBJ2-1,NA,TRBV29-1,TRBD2,TGCAGCGTTGCCGGGACTAGCGGCCACAATGAGCAGTTCTTC,CSVAGTSGHNEQFF
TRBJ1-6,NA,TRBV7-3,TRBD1,TGTGCCAGCATGACAGGGGGGAATTCACCCCTCCACTTT,CASMTGGNSPLHF
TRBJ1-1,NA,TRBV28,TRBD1,TGTGCCAGCAGCCACCCGGGACAGGGGGAGATAATCGCTTTCTTT,CASSHPGQGEIIAFF
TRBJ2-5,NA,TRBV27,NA,TGTGCCAGCAGTTTATCAGATAGTTGGGCCGTAGAGACCCAGTACTTC,CASSLSDSWAVETQYF
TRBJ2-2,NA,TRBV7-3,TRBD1,TGTGCCAGCAGACGCAACAGGGGTAACACCGGGGAGCTGTTTTTT,CASRRNRGNTGELFF
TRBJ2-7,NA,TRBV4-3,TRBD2,TGCGCCAGCAGCCAAGACCTAGCGGGGGGGTCGTACGAGCAGTACTTC,CASSQDLAGGSYEQYF
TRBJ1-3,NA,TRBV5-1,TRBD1,TGCGCCAGTAGCTTGGGGGACAGCACTGGAAACACCATATATTTT,CASSLGDSTGNTIYF
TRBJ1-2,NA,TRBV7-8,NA,TGTGCCAGCAGCCCAGCCGCTAACTATGGCTACACCTTC,CASSPAANYGYTF